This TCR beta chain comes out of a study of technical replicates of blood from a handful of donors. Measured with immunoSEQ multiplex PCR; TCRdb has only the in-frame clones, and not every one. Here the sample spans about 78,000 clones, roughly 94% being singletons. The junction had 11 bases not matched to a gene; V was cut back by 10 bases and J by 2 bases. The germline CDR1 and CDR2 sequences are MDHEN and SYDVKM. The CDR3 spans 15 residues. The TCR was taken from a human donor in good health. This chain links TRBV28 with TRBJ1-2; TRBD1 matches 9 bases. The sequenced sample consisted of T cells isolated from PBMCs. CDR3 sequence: CATARTGVSNYGYTF. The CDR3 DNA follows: TGTGCCACCGCGCGGACAGGGGTCAGCAACTATGGCTACACCTTC.